This passage covers 22 T cell receptor beta chains from one sample sequenced in a study of blood T cell repertoires in COVID-19. Clones were sequenced by immunoSEQ multiplex PCR, and TCRdb holds only the in-frame ones, with some missing. The sample has about 140,000 clones; approximately 84% are singletons. The sample consisted of peripheral blood. The receptors shown here come from an older woman with acute or convalescent COVID-19.

This clone was picked up a small number of times. The V gene is TRBV5-1, the J gene TRBJ2-1; D is possibly TRBD2 (6 bases). Trimming took off 4 bases at V and 2 bases at J, with 16 bases between the two ends. This CDR3 is 16 amino acids long. The V gene's germline CDR1 is SGHRS and CDR2 YFSETQ. CDR3 sequence: CASSGGSGRAYNEQFF. The CDR3, as DNA: TGCGCCAGCAGCGGAGGGTCGGGAAGGGCCTACAATGAGCAGTTCTTC.

The genes are TRBV27 and TRBJ2-5; TRBD2 matches 13 bases. CDR3 length: 15 amino acids. The V gene end was trimmed by 4 bases and the J gene end by 6 bases; junction bases not matched to a gene: 5. Germline CDR1 and CDR2: MNHEY and SMNVEV (reference sequence). CDR3 region: CASSSGLAGEQTQYF. The CDR3 DNA reads as TGTGCCAGCAGTTCCGGACTAGCGGGAGAACAGACCCAGTACTTC.

This chain links TRBV3-1 (or the pseudogene TRBV3-2) with TRBJ1-2, with 8 bases aligning to TRBD1. Germline CDR1 and CDR2: LGHDT and YNNKEL (reference sequence). With 5 bases clipped from V and 7 bases from J, the junction kept 6 bases outside the gene matches. The CDR3 loop spans 13 amino acids. CDR3 sequence reads: CASSSGQGLGYTF. The CDR3 nucleotides read TGTGCCAGCAGCTCCGGACAGGGCCTTGGCTACACCTTC.

The V gene is TRBV5-1, the J gene TRBJ2-3, with D perhaps TRBD2 (6 bases). CDR1 is SGHRS and CDR2 is YFSETQ in the germline V gene. V gave up 3 bases and J gave up 2 bases, with 19 bases separating them. This CDR3 has 17 residues. The CDR3 protein is CASSWGGGIGHTDTQYF. CDR3 sequence (DNA): TGCGCCAGCAGCTGGGGTGGAGGGATCGGGCACACAGATACGCAGTATTTT. Full variable domain (missing parts from reference TRBV5-1 and TRBJ2-3): KAGVTQTPRYLIKTRGQQVTLSCSPISGHRSVSWYQQTPGQGLQFLFEYFSETQRNKGNFPGRFSGRQFSNSRSEMNVSTLELGDSALYLCASSWGGGIGHTDTQYFGPGTRLTVL.

This clone was picked up one time. The genes are TRBV18 and TRBJ2-1; 9 nucleotides line up with TRBD2. Germline values: CDR1 KGHSH, CDR2 LQKENI. V shed 0 bases, J shed 8 bases, and the junction held 11 bases outside the gene matches. The CDR3 spans 17 residues. CDR3 sequence (DNA): TGTGCCAGCTCACCACCGAGGGGGACTAGCAAAAGCGATGAGCAGTTCTTC. Translated, it gives CASSPPRGTSKSDEQFF.

V and J are TRBV11-3 and TRBJ2-6; D gene uncertain. Germline values: CDR1 SGHNT, CDR2 YENEEA. V lost 1 base, J lost 0 bases, and 7 bases lay in between. This CDR3 is built from 16 residues. This CDR3 is CASSLAHSSGANVLTF. The DNA of the CDR3 is TGTGCCAGCAGCTTAGCCCATAGCTCTGGGGCCAACGTCCTGACTTTC.

This sequence joins TRBV6-5 and TRBJ1-4, with 9 bases lining up with TRBD1. This CDR3 comprises 14 residues. J was trimmed by 10 bases and V by 7 bases; bases with no gene match: 10. Per the germline V gene, CDR1 is MNHEY and CDR2 is SVGAGI. The CDR3 here is CASTPGTGRGKLFF. CDR3 DNA sequence: TGTGCCAGCACACCTGGGACAGGGAGAGGAAAACTGTTTTTT.

The V and J genes are TRBV28 and TRBJ2-2; 8 bases line up with TRBD1. V shed 5 bases and J 4 bases; nucleotides not matched to a gene: 3. CDR1 and CDR2 from the germline V gene are MDHEN and SYDVKM. The CDR3 totals 14 residues. The CDR3 DNA reads TGTGCCAGCAGTATAGGGACAGGCACCGGGGAGCTGTTTTTT. The encoded protein is CASSIGTGTGELFF.

In this sample, this clone turned up many times. This chain connects TRBV5-6 to TRBJ1-4; D gene ambiguous. Germline CDR1 reads SGHDT; CDR2 reads YYEEEE. Trimming removed 3 bases at V and 8 bases at J, with 14 bases between. This CDR3 contains 14 residues. Here the CDR3 DNA reads TGTGCCAGCAGCTACGGGGTGACGAGGGAAAAACTGTTTTTT. Translating it yields CASSYGVTREKLFF.

V gene TRBV28 combines with J gene TRBJ2-7; TRBD2 matches 7 bases. The CDR3 has 16 residues. V gave up 3 bases and J gave up 9 bases; unmatched junction bases: 17. Germline CDR1 reads MDHEN; CDR2 reads SYDVKM. The CDR3: CASSLTLGGSGIGQYF. The CDR3 DNA follows: TGTGCCAGCAGTTTGACCTTGGGGGGGAGTGGGATCGGGCAGTACTTC.

This chain connects TRBV6-6 to TRBJ2-1, with 10 bases fitting TRBD1. Germline CDR1 is MNHNY and CDR2 is SVGAGI (reference sequence). The length of the CDR3 is 16 residues. J was trimmed by 7 bases and V by 4 bases; bases with no gene match: 10. The CDR3 loop is CASSSQGQGHKNEQFF. CDR3 nucleotides: TGTGCCAGCAGTTCCCAGGGACAGGGGCATAAAAATGAGCAGTTCTTC.

The gene calls are TRBV5-6 and TRBJ2-3; 8 positions match TRBD1. The V and J ends lost 2 bases and 7 bases, in that order; junction bases with no gene match: 6. Germline CDR1 SGHDT, CDR2 YYEEEE. The CDR3 is 14 residues long. CDR3 amino acids: CASSFRDRLNTQYF. The CDR3 region has the DNA TGTGCCAGCAGCTTCCGGGACAGGCTAAATACGCAGTATTTT.

This clone was observed a few times. V is TRBV25-1 and J is TRBJ2-1; D perhaps matches TRBD2 (6 bases). The CDR3 runs 15 residues. V lost 4 bases and J 0 bases, leaving 10 bases between the germline ends. Germline CDR1 and CDR2: MGHDK and SYGVNS. This CDR3 is CASSARLDSYNEQFF. The CDR3 DNA reads TGTGCCAGCAGTGCCCGACTAGACTCCTACAATGAGCAGTTCTTC.

The rearrangement links TRBV6-5 to TRBJ1-1; TRBD1 agrees at 10 bases. CDR1 MNHEY and CDR2 SVGAGI come from the germline V gene. V trimming: 8 bases; J trimming: 5 bases; junction bases outside the gene matches: 11. The CDR3 extends over 15 amino acids. CDR3 loop: CASGIRDRGRTEAFF. CDR3 coding DNA: TGTGCCAGCGGCATCCGGGACAGGGGAAGAACTGAAGCTTTCTTT.

The gene calls are TRBV5-1 and TRBJ1-1; 9 bases are shared with TRBD1. This CDR3 is built from 17 residues. V was clipped by 4 bases and J by 2 bases; unmatched bases: 12. Looked up from germline, CDR1 is SGHRS and CDR2 is YFSETQ. This CDR3 is CASSATGGVPFNTEAFF. The CDR3 DNA reads as TGCGCCAGCAGCGCAACAGGGGGCGTGCCGTTTAACACTGAAGCTTTCTTT.

The rearrangement links TRBV19 to TRBJ2-1, with a possible D match to TRBD1 (5 bases). The CDR3 covers 15 residues. The V and J ends lost 1 base and 2 bases respectively, with 9 bases between them. Germline values: CDR1 LNHDA, CDR2 SQIVND (reference sequence). CDR3 residues: CASSIVQGPYNEQFF. The CDR3 nucleotides read TGTGCCAGTAGTATAGTTCAGGGCCCCTACAATGAGCAGTTCTTC.

This clone was counted only a few times. The rearrangement uses TRBV2 and TRBJ2-1; tentative D call: TRBD1 (6 bases). Between the trimmed V and J ends, which lost 8 bases and 6 bases, there was a span of 14 bases. This CDR3 is built from 13 residues. The V gene's germline CDR1 is SNHLY and CDR2 FYNNEI. DNA of the CDR3: TGTGCCAGCGAGGGGGACCTGGCCAATGAGCAGTTCTTC. Translated, it gives CASEGDLANEQFF.

This sequence joins TRBV10-3 and TRBJ2-2; 9 bases match TRBD2. The junction had 9 bases not matched to a gene; V was cut back by 6 bases and J by 7 bases. Germline V gene lookup returns CDR1 ENHRY and CDR2 SYGVKD. The CDR3 has 15 amino acids. CDR3 DNA: TGTGCCATCAGATTTAATAGCGGGAGCGGCGGGGAGCTGTTTTTT. It codes for CAIRFNSGSGGELFF.

The chain employs TRBV20-1 and TRBJ1-1; 9 nucleotides match TRBD1. CDR1 is DFQATT, CDR2 SNEGSKA, per germline (reference sequence). The junction had 3 bases not matched to a gene; V was cut back by 7 bases and J by 6 bases. The CDR3 spans 11 residues. CDR3 amino acids: CSVRTGAEAFF. In DNA, the CDR3 is TGCAGTGTTAGGACAGGGGCTGAAGCTTTCTTT.

In its sample, this clone was seen a few times. The V gene is TRBV11-2, the J gene TRBJ2-7, with D possibly being TRBD1 (6 bases). Germline loops: CDR1 SGHAT, CDR2 FQNNGV. This CDR3 spans 13 amino acids. Deletions cut 5 bases from V and 6 bases from J, with 14 bases between. The DNA for the CDR3 is TGTGCCAGCAGCCCAAACACAGGGATCGAGCAGTACTTC. Protein: CASSPNTGIEQYF.

This chain joins TRBV3-1 (or the pseudogene TRBV3-2) and TRBJ2-1; TRBD2 aligns across 10 bases. Germline values: CDR1 LGHDT, CDR2 YNNKEL (reference sequence). The CDR3 spans 16 residues. V shed 0 bases, J shed 7 bases, and the junction held 6 bases outside the gene matches. The CDR3 sequence is CASSQDPASGSNEQFF. CDR3 nucleotide sequence: TGTGCCAGCAGCCAAGATCCGGCTAGCGGGAGTAATGAGCAGTTCTTC.

The V call is TRBV19, the J call TRBJ1-4; TRBD1 agrees at 9 bases. The germline V gene encodes CDR1 LNHDA and CDR2 SQIVND (reference sequence). Trimming removed 6 bases from V and 6 bases from J; junction bases left unmatched: 8. CDR3 length: 15 amino acids. The CDR3, as DNA: TGTGCCAGTAGGTGGACCGGGACAGGGTATGAAAAACTGTTTTTT. It codes for CASRWTGTGYEKLFF.